Listed below are T cell receptor beta chains from one sample, sequenced in a study of glioma-infiltrating T cells. From the multiplex PCR reads, TCRdb called clonotypes with MiXCR, one entry per CDR3 protein. The data contain roughly 350,000 distinct CDR3 sequences, around 45% of them singletons. Sequencing used glioma tissue, nonneoplastic brain tissue, or PBMCs (not recorded which). The receptors originated from a human donor with low-grade glioma or glioblastoma, undergoing nonglioma brain surgery, or in good health (not recorded which). CDR3s include the opening cysteine and the closing phenylalanine or tryptophan. The D gene is left open where the match is weak. The listing skips clone size in some rows; elsewhere it reads once, few, many or a size class.

CDR3: CSARPGQGPDTQYF
DNA: TGCAGTGCTAGACCGGGACAGGGGCCGGATACGCAGTATTTT
D: TRBD1
J: TRBJ2-3
size: .
V: TRBV20-1

CDR3: CASKDLAGGQDTQYF
DNA: TGTGCCAGCAAAGACCTAGCGGGAGGGCAAGATACGCAGTATTTT
D: TRBD2
J: TRBJ2-3
size: .
V: TRBV2

CDR3: CASSYFDSMDVDEQFF
DNA: TGTGCCAGCAGTTATTTTGACAGTATGGATGTGGATGAGCAGTTCTTC
D: .
J: TRBJ2-1
size: many
V: TRBV6-2/TRBV6-3

CDR3: CASRATGAYQPQHF
DNA: TGTGCCAGCAGGGCGACCGGGGCGTATCAGCCCCAGCATTTT
D: .
J: TRBJ1-5
size: .
V: TRBV12-3/TRBV12-4

CDR3: CASSLGGTSVYNEQFF
DNA: TGTGCCAGCAGCTTAGGAGGGACTAGCGTGTACAATGAGCAGTTCTTC
D: TRBD2
J: TRBJ2-1
size: few
V: TRBV7-2

CDR3: CASSTLGTGQAQPQHF
DNA: TGTGCCAGCAGCACCCTGGGAACAGGACAAGCTCAGCCCCAGCATTTT
D: .
J: TRBJ1-5
size: .
V: TRBV7-2

CDR3: CASSYSSAGDTGELFF
DNA: TGTGCCAGCAGTTACTCGAGTGCGGGGGACACCGGGGAGCTGTTTTTT
D: TRBD2
J: TRBJ2-2
size: many
V: TRBV6-5

CDR3: CASTQTGGHYFIYEQYF
DNA: TGTGCCAGCACGCAAACAGGGGGCCATTATTTCATCTACGAGCAGTACTTC
D: TRBD1
J: TRBJ2-7
size: many
V: TRBV27

CDR3: CASSSGLVGEQFF
DNA: TGTGCCAGCAGCTCCGGACTAGTCGGTGAGCAGTTCTTC
D: TRBD2
J: TRBJ2-1
size: few
V: TRBV5-6

CDR3: CASSVWDRGTDTQYF
DNA: TGTGCCAGCAGCGTCTGGGACAGGGGCACAGATACGCAGTATTTT
D: TRBD1
J: TRBJ2-3
size: .
V: TRBV12-3/TRBV12-4

CDR3: CASSQITGSTEAFF
DNA: TGCGCCAGCAGCCAAATAACAGGGAGCACTGAAGCTTTCTTT
D: .
J: TRBJ1-1
size: .
V: TRBV4-1

CDR3: CASSGAGGGTYNEQFF
DNA: TGTGCCAGTAGCGGGGCAGGCGGGGGGACTTACAATGAGCAGTTCTTC
D: TRBD2
J: TRBJ2-1
size: few
V: TRBV19

CDR3: CSARDRQGHQPQHF
DNA: TGCAGTGCTAGAGATCGACAGGGCCATCAGCCCCAGCATTTT
D: TRBD1
J: TRBJ1-5
size: .
V: TRBV20-1

CDR3: CASSGDPGNTGELFF
DNA: TGTGCCAGCAGTGGGGACCCGGGGAACACCGGGGAGCTGTTTTTT
D: .
J: TRBJ2-2
size: .
V: TRBV28

CDR3: CSGDIAGNQPQHF
DNA: TGCAGCGGTGACATTGCTGGCAATCAGCCCCAGCATTTT
D: .
J: TRBJ1-5
size: .
V: TRBV29-1

CDR3: CSARPWITEAFF
DNA: TGCAGTGCTAGGCCATGGATTACTGAAGCTTTCTTT
D: .
J: TRBJ1-1
size: many
V: TRBV20-1

CDR3: CASSLYGRAKGYGYTF
DNA: TGTGCCAGCAGCTTATACGGCCGGGCCAAGGGCTATGGCTACACCTTC
D: .
J: TRBJ1-2
size: .
V: TRBV7-2

CDR3: CSARRRADTEAFF
DNA: TGCAGTGCTAGAAGGAGGGCGGACACTGAAGCTTTCTTT
D: .
J: TRBJ1-1
size: few
V: TRBV20-1

CDR3: CASSESNYGYTF
DNA: TGTGCCAGCAGTGAAAGTAACTATGGCTACACCTTC
D: .
J: TRBJ1-2
size: .
V: TRBV2

CDR3: CASSSGTVNYGYTF
DNA: TGTGCCAGCAGTTCCGGGACGGTTAACTATGGCTACACCTTC
D: .
J: TRBJ1-2
size: .
V: TRBV5-4

CDR3: CASSQVGTGRSTDTQYF
DNA: TGCGCCAGCAGCCAAGTTGGGACAGGGAGAAGCACAGATACGCAGTATTTT
D: TRBD1
J: TRBJ2-3
size: few
V: TRBV4-3

CDR3: CASRARRLNTEAFF
DNA: TGTGCCAGCCGGGCGAGGCGGCTGAACACTGAAGCTTTCTTT
D: .
J: TRBJ1-1
size: many
V: TRBV3-1

CDR3: CASSEPTYRYTF
DNA: TGTGCCAGCAGTGAACCTACATATCGCTACACCTTC
D: .
J: TRBJ1-2
size: many
V: TRBV6-1

CDR3: CSARQRTGSSPLHF
DNA: TGCAGTGCCCGGCAGAGGACAGGGAGCTCACCCCTCCACTTT
D: TRBD1
J: TRBJ1-6
size: many
V: TRBV20-1

CDR3: CASSPHRGRETEAFF
DNA: TGTGCCAGCAGCCCCCACAGGGGGCGGGAGACTGAAGCTTTCTTT
D: TRBD1
J: TRBJ1-1
size: .
V: TRBV7-9

CDR3: CASSLTGSYELHF
DNA: TGTGCCAGCAGTTTAACAGGGAGTTACGAGCTTCACTTC
D: .
J: TRBJ2-7
size: .
V: TRBV27

CDR3: CASSLEQGLAGREQFF
DNA: TGTGCCAGCAGCTTGGAGCAAGGACTAGCGGGAAGGGAGCAGTTCTTC
D: TRBD2
J: TRBJ2-1
size: few
V: TRBV5-4

CDR3: CASSHIGTGYIQYF
DNA: TGCGCCAGCAGCCATATCGGGACGGGATACATTCAGTACTTC
D: .
J: TRBJ2-4
size: few
V: TRBV4-1

CDR3: CASSPRGAGNTIYF
DNA: TGTGCCAGCAGTCCCAGGGGCGCTGGAAACACCATATATTTT
D: .
J: TRBJ1-3
size: many
V: TRBV27

CDR3: CSATGTEYNSPLHF
DNA: TGCAGTGCTACCGGGACCGAGTATAATTCACCCCTCCACTTT
D: .
J: TRBJ1-6
size: .
V: TRBV20-1

CDR3: CASSLDSATEAFF
DNA: TGTGCCAGCAGCTTAGACTCAGCCACTGAAGCTTTCTTT
D: .
J: TRBJ1-1
size: .
V: TRBV7-2

CDR3: CASSSTGYGETQYF
DNA: TGTGCCAGCAGCTCGACAGGGTACGGAGAGACCCAGTACTTC
D: TRBD1
J: TRBJ2-5
size: few
V: TRBV7-2

CDR3: CASSGGENEKLFF
DNA: TGTGCCAGCAGTGGAGGGGAGAATGAAAAACTGTTTTTT
D: .
J: TRBJ1-4
size: .
V: TRBV12-3/TRBV12-4

CDR3: CASSTDRTGETQYF
DNA: TGTGCCAGCAGCACCGACAGAACTGGAGAGACCCAGTACTTC
D: .
J: TRBJ2-5
size: .
V: TRBV7-2

CDR3: CASSLDRYTDTQYF
DNA: TGTGCCAGCAGCTTAGACAGATACACAGATACGCAGTATTTT
D: .
J: TRBJ2-3
size: .
V: TRBV11-2

CDR3: CASSLIGSRDTGELFF
DNA: TGTGCCAGCAGTTTAATCGGTTCTCGGGACACCGGGGAGCTGTTTTTT
D: .
J: TRBJ2-2
size: .
V: TRBV27

CDR3: CSVGTAERPQHF
DNA: TGCAGCGTTGGGACAGCAGAACGGCCCCAGCATTTT
D: .
J: TRBJ1-5
size: few
V: TRBV29-1

CDR3: CASSYQGGNTEAFF
DNA: TGTGCCAGCAGCTACCAGGGGGGAAACACTGAAGCTTTCTTT
D: TRBD1
J: TRBJ1-1
size: once
V: TRBV5-4

CDR3: CASSLGTGPFYGYTF
DNA: TGTGCCAGCAGCCTAGGGACAGGCCCCTTCTATGGCTACACCTTC
D: TRBD1
J: TRBJ1-2
size: many
V: TRBV28

CDR3: CSSSYSLFMRGENNEQFF
DNA: TGTTCCAGCAGTTACTCCCTCTTTATGCGGGGAGAAAACAATGAGCAGTTCTTC
D: .
J: TRBJ2-1
size: .
V: TRBV3-1

CDR3: CASSSTRDLKQYF
DNA: TGTGCCAGCAGTTCGACCCGGGACTTGAAGCAGTACTTC
D: .
J: TRBJ2-7
size: .
V: TRBV12-3/TRBV12-4

CDR3: CASSFSSGSYEQYF
DNA: TGTGCCAGCAGCTTCTCTAGCGGATCCTACGAGCAGTACTTC
D: TRBD2
J: TRBJ2-7
size: .
V: TRBV7-9

CDR3: CASSNRVYNSPLHF
DNA: TGTGCCAGCAGCAACAGGGTCTATAATTCACCCCTCCACTTT
D: .
J: TRBJ1-6
size: many
V: TRBV6-2/TRBV6-3

CDR3: CASSRQGFGSYNEQFF
DNA: TGTGCCAGCAGCCGACAGGGGTTTGGTTCCTACAATGAGCAGTTCTTC
D: TRBD1
J: TRBJ2-1
size: few
V: TRBV27

CDR3: CASTPLSSGDEQFF
DNA: TGTGCCAGCACTCCCCTTAGTAGCGGGGATGAGCAGTTCTTC
D: TRBD2
J: TRBJ2-1
size: many
V: TRBV27

CDR3: CASSIPLGMNTEAFF
DNA: TGTGCCAGTAGTATCCCTCTAGGCATGAACACTGAAGCTTTCTTT
D: .
J: TRBJ1-1
size: .
V: TRBV19

CDR3: CASSAGFRAMNTEAFF
DNA: TGTGCCAGCAGCGCCGGCTTTAGGGCCATGAACACTGAAGCTTTCTTT
D: .
J: TRBJ1-1
size: .
V: TRBV9

CDR3: CASSLGELAGESAYEQYF
DNA: TGTGCCAGCAGCTTGGGAGAGCTAGCGGGAGAGTCTGCCTACGAGCAGTACTTC
D: TRBD2
J: TRBJ2-7
size: .
V: TRBV5-4

CDR3: CASSLDQPVDEQYF
DNA: TGTGCCAGCAGTTTAGATCAACCGGTTGACGAGCAGTACTTC
D: .
J: TRBJ2-7
size: .
V: TRBV12-3/TRBV12-4

CDR3: CASSLLDGEQYF
DNA: TGTGCCAGCAGCCTCCTGGATGGCGAGCAGTACTTC
D: .
J: TRBJ2-7
size: .
V: TRBV3-1

CDR3: CASSLGGRYNEQFF
DNA: TGTGCCAGCAGCTTAGGAGGGAGATACAATGAGCAGTTCTTC
D: .
J: TRBJ2-1
size: .
V: TRBV7-3

CDR3: CASSQDSIAPVEQYF
DNA: TGCGCCAGCAGCCAAGACTCTATTGCGCCTGTCGAGCAGTACTTC
D: .
J: TRBJ2-7
size: .
V: TRBV4-1

CDR3: CASSLSPGSGRNRDTQYF
DNA: TGTGCCAGCAGCTTATCCCCCGGGAGCGGGAGAAACAGAGATACGCAGTATTTT
D: TRBD2
J: TRBJ2-3
size: few
V: TRBV7-2

CDR3: CASIGTSGTNEQFF
DNA: TGTGCCAGTATTGGGACTAGCGGGACCAATGAGCAGTTCTTC
D: TRBD2
J: TRBJ2-1
size: .
V: TRBV19

CDR3: CASSPRGEGTSTDTQYF
DNA: TGTGCCAGCAGTCCCCGTGGGGAAGGGACTAGCACAGATACGCAGTATTTT
D: .
J: TRBJ2-3
size: .
V: TRBV28

CDR3: CSALAGRGDTQYF
DNA: TGCAGTGCTCTAGCGGGGCGGGGAGATACGCAGTATTTT
D: TRBD2
J: TRBJ2-3
size: .
V: TRBV20-1

CDR3: CSARGLAGVETQYF
DNA: TGCAGTGCTAGAGGACTAGCGGGAGTAGAGACCCAGTACTTC
D: TRBD2
J: TRBJ2-5
size: .
V: TRBV20-1